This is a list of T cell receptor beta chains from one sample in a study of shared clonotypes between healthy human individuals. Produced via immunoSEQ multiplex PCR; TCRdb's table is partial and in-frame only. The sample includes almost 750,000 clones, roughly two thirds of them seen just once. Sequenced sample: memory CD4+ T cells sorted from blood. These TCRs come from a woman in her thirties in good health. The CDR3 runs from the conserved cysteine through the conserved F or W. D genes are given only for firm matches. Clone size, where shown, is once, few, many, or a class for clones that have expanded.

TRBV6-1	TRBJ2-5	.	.	CASIVPGQETQYF	TGTGCCAGCATAGTCCCTGGGCAAGAGACCCAGTACTTC
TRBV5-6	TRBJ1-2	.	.	CASSFDRPPYGYTF	TGTGCCAGCAGCTTCGACCGACCCCCCTATGGCTACACCTTC
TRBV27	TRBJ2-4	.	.	CASSTQGRGNIQYF	TGTGCCAGCAGTACGCAGGGGCGGGGAAACATTCAGTACTTC
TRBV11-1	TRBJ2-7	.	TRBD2	CASSLVPWTSFSEQYF	TGTGCCAGCAGCTTAGTCCCATGGACTAGCTTCTCCGAGCAGTACTTC
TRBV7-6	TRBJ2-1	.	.	CASSPTVILSEQFF	TGTGCCAGCAGCCCCACCGTAATCCTAAGCGAGCAGTTCTTC
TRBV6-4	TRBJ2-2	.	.	CASRPTSAGGELFF	TGTGCCAGCAGACCGACTAGTGCGGGCGGGGAGCTGTTTTTT
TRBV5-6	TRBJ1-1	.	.	CASSPRGAVNTEAFF	TGTGCCAGCAGCCCCCGGGGGGCTGTGAACACTGAAGCTTTCTTT
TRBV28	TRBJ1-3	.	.	CASSLRATDYRGNTIYF	TGTGCCAGCAGTTTACGGGCGACAGATTATCGGGGAAACACCATATATTTT
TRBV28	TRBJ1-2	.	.	CASSLARYYGYTF	TGTGCCAGCAGTTTGGCCCGCTACTATGGCTACACCTTC
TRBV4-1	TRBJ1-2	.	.	CASSHINRGRNYGYTF	TGCGCCAGCAGCCACATAAACCGGGGCAGAAACTATGGCTACACCTTC
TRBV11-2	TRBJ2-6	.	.	CASSLVLSGANVLTF	TGTGCCAGCAGCTTGGTCCTTTCTGGGGCCAACGTCCTGACTTTC
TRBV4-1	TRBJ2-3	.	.	CASSQASRDTDTQYF	TGCGCCAGCAGCCAGGCTTCCAGAGACACAGATACGCAGTATTTT
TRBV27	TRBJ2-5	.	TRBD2	CASSPLAGGGETQYF	TGTGCCAGCAGCCCCTTAGCGGGAGGGGGGGAGACCCAGTACTTC
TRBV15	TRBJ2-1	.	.	CATSRVGGSYNEQFF	TGTGCCACCAGCAGAGTAGGGGGGTCCTACAATGAGCAGTTCTTC
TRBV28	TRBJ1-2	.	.	CASRGGQGTYGYTF	TGTGCCAGCAGGGGCGGGCAGGGGACCTATGGCTACACCTTC
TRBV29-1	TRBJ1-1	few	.	CSGGRTNTEAFF	TGCAGCGGGGGACGGACGAACACTGAAGCTTTCTTT
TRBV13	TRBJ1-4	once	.	CASRPQTATNEKLFF	TGTGCCAGCAGGCCTCAGACGGCAACTAATGAAAAACTGTTTTTT
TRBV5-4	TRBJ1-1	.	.	CASSSVGPYTEAFF	TGTGCCAGCAGCAGCGTCGGTCCCTACACTGAAGCTTTCTTT
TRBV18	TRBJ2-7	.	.	CASSPPVLVGEQYF	TGTGCCAGCTCACCTCCGGTTCTGGTTGGCGAGCAGTACTTC
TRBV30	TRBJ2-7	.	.	CAWSVGVAHGYEQYF	TGTGCCTGGAGTGTAGGGGTGGCTCATGGGTACGAGCAGTACTTC
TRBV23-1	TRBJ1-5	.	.	CASSQSRGGYSNQPQHF	TGCGCCAGCAGTCAATCCAGAGGGGGGTATAGCAATCAGCCCCAGCATTTT
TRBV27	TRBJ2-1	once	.	CASSLNNEQFF	TGTGCCAGCAGTTTAAATAATGAGCAGTTCTTC
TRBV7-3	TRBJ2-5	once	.	CASSTGNQETQYF	TGTGCCAGCAGTACGGGCAACCAAGAGACCCAGTACTTC
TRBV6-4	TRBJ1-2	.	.	CASSDSGLLGYTF	TGTGCCAGCAGTGACTCCGGTTTACTTGGCTACACCTTC
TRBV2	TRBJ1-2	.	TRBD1	CASRADRAVGYTF	TGTGCCAGCAGGGCGGACAGGGCGGTTGGCTACACCTTC
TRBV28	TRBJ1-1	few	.	CAIAREPTEAFF	TGTGCCATCGCAAGGGAACCCACTGAAGCTTTCTTT
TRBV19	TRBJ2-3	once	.	CASRFAGHTDTQYF	TGTGCCAGTAGGTTTGCGGGACACACAGATACGCAGTATTTT
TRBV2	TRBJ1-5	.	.	CASSERWKRNSNQPQHF	TGTGCCAGCAGTGAAAGATGGAAGAGAAATAGCAATCAGCCCCAGCATTTT
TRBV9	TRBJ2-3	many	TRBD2	CASSVRGGSTDTQYF	TGTGCCAGCAGCGTCCGCGGGGGGAGCACAGATACGCAGTATTTT
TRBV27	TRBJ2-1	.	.	CASSYGRSYNEQFF	TGTGCCAGCTCCTACGGACGTTCTTACAATGAGCAGTTCTTC
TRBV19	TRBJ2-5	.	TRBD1	CASQGVQETQYF	TGTGCCAGCCAGGGGGTTCAAGAGACCCAGTACTTC
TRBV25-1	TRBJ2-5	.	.	CASSRSVGGETQYF	TGTGCCAGCAGTAGGTCTGTAGGGGGGGAGACCCAGTACTTC
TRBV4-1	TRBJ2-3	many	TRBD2	CASSRTSGPDTQYF	TGCGCCAGCAGCCGTACTAGCGGGCCAGATACGCAGTATTTT
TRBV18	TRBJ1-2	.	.	CASSREAGNYGYTF	TGTGCCAGCTCACGGGAGGCAGGCAACTATGGCTACACCTTC
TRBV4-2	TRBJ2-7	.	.	CASSSPRGGEQYF	TGTGCCAGCAGCAGTCCCAGGGGGGGCGAGCAGTACTTC
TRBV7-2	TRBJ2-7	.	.	CASSPSGPTFLGEQYF	TGTGCCAGCAGCCCCTCCGGCCCGACGTTCCTGGGCGAGCAGTACTTC
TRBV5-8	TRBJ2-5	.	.	CASSPWGGASQETQYF	TGTGCCAGCAGCCCATGGGGCGGAGCTTCACAAGAGACCCAGTACTTC
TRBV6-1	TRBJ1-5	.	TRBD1	CASSGGQGADQPQHF	TGTGCCAGCAGTGGGGGACAGGGGGCCGATCAGCCCCAGCATTTT
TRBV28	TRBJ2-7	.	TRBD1	CASGQGASYEQYF	TGTGCCAGTGGACAGGGGGCATCTTACGAGCAGTACTTC
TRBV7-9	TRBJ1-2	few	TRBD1	CASSPTRDRVSYTF	TGTGCCAGCAGCCCGACCCGGGACAGGGTGAGCTACACCTTC
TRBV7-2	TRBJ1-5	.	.	CASSSGRYQPQHF	TGTGCCAGCAGCTCCGGGAGATATCAGCCCCAGCATTTT
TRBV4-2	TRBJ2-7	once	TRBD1	CASSQATGQTYEQYF	TGTGCCAGCAGCCAAGCCACGGGACAGACCTACGAGCAGTACTTC